Below are 14 T cell receptor beta chains sequenced from a single sample in a study of spatial heterogeneity in lung cancer. TCRdb re-derived calls from the 5' RACE reads in MiXCR, one entry per CDR3 protein. The sample has roughly 48,000 distinct CDR3 sequences, over 4.5% seen once; the top ten hold around 10%. Time point reported: sample taken at primary tumor resection. No cells were sorted before sequencing. The whole RNA sequenced was extracted from tumor, nontumor lung or frozen PBMC. Specimen: PBMCs, collected at surgery. The receptors stem from a male donor with early-stage non-small cell lung cancer.

The sample holds many counts of this clonotype. The genes are TRBV9 and TRBJ2-3; possibly TRBD1 for D (5 bases). CDR3 length: 14 amino acids. Germline assignment: CDR1 SGDLS and CDR2 YYNGEE. Trimming cost V 3 bases and J 4 bases, with 12 bases left between them. The DNA of the CDR3 is TGTGCCAGCAGCGCCACCCCAGGGTCAGATACGCAGTATTTT. Translation gives CASSATPGSDTQYF.

This sequence joins TRBV7-2 and TRBJ1-1; D remains unclear. Germline assignment: CDR1 SGHTA and CDR2 FQGNSA. Trimming took 3 bases from V and 1 from J, leaving 12 bases between them. This CDR3 contains 15 residues. For the CDR3, the DNA is TGTGCCAGCAGCTTTGCCCTTACTTCGAACACTGAAGCTTTCTTT. Translation: CASSFALTSNTEAFF.

This clonotype was picked up many times. The V and J genes are TRBV7-3 and TRBJ2-7; TRBD1 is a possible D gene (6 bases). CDR3 length: 13 residues. V lost 5 bases and J 5 bases, leaving 13 bases between the germline ends. Germline V gene lookup returns CDR1 SGHTA and CDR2 FQGTGA. The CDR3 bases are TGTGCCAGCAGCAAAACAGGGAGAGACGAGCAGTACTTC. Its protein product is CASSKTGRDEQYF.

This clonotype has a count of ten or more. The chain links TRBV6-2 or TRBV6-3 to TRBJ2-7; 8 bases agree with TRBD2. The V segment lost 5 bases and the J segment 0 bases; nucleotides outside the gene matches: 9. The CDR3 covers 16 residues. The germline V gene encodes CDR1 MNHEY and CDR2 SVGEGT. The CDR3 loop reads CASSPPGGITSYEQYF. As DNA, the CDR3 is TGTGCCAGCAGTCCCCCGGGGGGGATTACCTCCTACGAGCAGTACTTC.

The rearrangement links TRBV6-1 to TRBJ2-7; TRBD2 might be the D (6 bases). Trimming removed 0 bases at V and 3 bases at J, with 9 bases between. Germline values: CDR1 MNHNS, CDR2 SASEGT. There are 14 residues in the CDR3. The CDR3 loop is CASSEAGGNYEQYF. CDR3 nucleotide sequence: TGTGCCAGCAGTGAAGCAGGAGGGAACTACGAGCAGTACTTC.

This clonotype came up many times. The CDR3 sequence is CSVSGSGKNIQYF. Written as DNA, the CDR3 is TGCAGCGTAAGCGGGAGCGGCAAAAACATTCAGTACTTC. This chain joins TRBV29-1 and TRBJ2-4; 8 bases match TRBD2. The CDR3 length is 13 residues. With 6 bases clipped from V and 3 bases from J, the junction kept 4 bases outside the gene matches. Per germline, CDR1 SQVTM and CDR2 ANQGSEA. Together with reference TRBV29-1 and TRBJ2-4, the CDR3 gives the full variable domain: SAVISQKPSRDICQRGTSLTIQCQVDSQVTMMFWYRQQPGQSLTLIATANQGSEATYESGFVIDKFPISRPNLTFSTLTVSNMSPEDSSIYLCSVSGSGKNIQYFGAGTRLSVL.

This clonotype was seen many times. The V and J genes are TRBV19 and TRBJ2-1, with a weak D call TRBD2 (6 bases). V was cut by 2 bases and J by 6 bases, with 8 bases left in between. Germline CDR1 reads LNHDA; CDR2 reads SQIVND (reference sequence). The CDR3 contains 13 residues. The CDR3 here is CASSITSINEQFF. The CDR3 DNA is TGTGCCAGTAGTATAACTAGCATCAATGAGCAGTTCTTC. Variable domain in full (rest from reference TRBV19 and TRBJ2-1): DGGITQSPKYLFRKEGQNVTLSCEQNLNHDAMYWYRQDPGQGLRLIYYSQIVNDFQKGDIAEGYSVSREKKESFPLTVTSAQKNPTAFYLCASSITSINEQFFGPGTRLTVL.

This clonotype came up many times. The rearrangement joins TRBV5-1 to TRBJ2-5; D is undetermined. CDR3 length equals 13 residues. V was shortened by 9 bases and J by 1 base, with 13 bases between the two germline ends. The germline V gene encodes CDR1 SGHRS and CDR2 YFSETQ. Here the CDR3 reads CATKKGPQETQYF. CDR3 DNA: TGCGCCACCAAGAAAGGGCCCCAAGAGACCCAGTACTTC.

CDR3: CASSPPPDYYQETQYF. The CDR3 nucleotides read TGTGCCAGCAGCCCCCCCCCGGACTACTACCAAGAGACCCAGTACTTC. The chain joins TRBV7-2 to TRBJ2-5, with D possibly being TRBD2 (6 bases). The germline V gene has CDR1 SGHTA and CDR2 FQGNSA. CDR3 length equals 16 residues. V lost 5 bases to trimming and J lost 0 bases, with 16 bases between them. The full variable domain, completed using reference TRBV7-2 and TRBJ2-5, is GAGVSQSPSNKVTEKGKDVELRCDPISGHTALYWYRQSLGQGLEFLIYFQGNSAPDKSGLPSDRFSAERTGGSVSTLTIQRTQQEDSAVYLCASSPPPDYYQETQYFGPGTRLLVL.

This clonotype was seen ten or more times. The V and J genes are TRBV7-2 and TRBJ2-1; TRBD2 matches 9 bases. With 5 bases clipped from V and 4 bases from J, the junction kept 6 bases outside the gene matches. Looked up from germline, CDR1 is SGHTA and CDR2 is FQGNSA. The CDR3 spans 15 residues. In nucleotides, the CDR3 is TGTGCCAGCAGCCATGGTAGCGGGGGTTACAATGAGCAGTTCTTC. It yields the protein CASSHGSGGYNEQFF.

This clonotype was counted at least ten times. This chain joins TRBV4-1 and TRBJ2-3; D not resolved. CDR1 and CDR2 (germline): MGHRA, YSYEKL. There are 14 residues in the CDR3. The V end was cut by 3 bases, the J end by 4 bases, with 11 bases between. Here the CDR3 DNA reads TGCGCCAGCAGCCATGGTGGTCCTTCAGATACGCAGTATTTT. It codes for CASSHGGPSDTQYF.

There are many counts of this clonotype. The genes are TRBV7-2 and TRBJ2-2; TRBD1 or TRBD2 may be the D gene (6 bases each). V was pared by 0 bases and J by 2 bases, with 13 bases between. CDR3 length: 17 amino acids. Germline V CDR1 and CDR2: SGHTA, FQGNSA. The CDR3 reads CASSLALATGNTGELFF. CDR3 DNA sequence: TGTGCCAGCAGCTTAGCCCTAGCGACAGGAAACACCGGGGAGCTGTTTTTT.

This clonotype showed up many times. The chain has TRBV20-1 and TRBJ1-1, with D possibly matching TRBD1 (5 bases). V lost 4 bases and J lost 7, with 16 bases in between. The V gene's germline CDR1 is DFQATT and CDR2 SNEGSKA (reference sequence). The CDR3 is 13 residues long. The CDR3 is CSANKGRGREAFF. CDR3 sequence (DNA): TGCAGTGCTAATAAGGGACGTGGTCGTGAAGCTTTCTTT.

This clonotype was counted at least ten times. The gene calls are TRBV11-2 and TRBJ2-3; D remains unclear. The CDR3 is made up of 13 amino acids. V shed 0 bases and J shed 5 bases, with 6 bases lying between them. Per the germline V gene, CDR1 is SGHAT and CDR2 is FQNNGV. CDR3: CASSLEAEDTQYF. DNA for the CDR3: TGTGCCAGCAGCTTAGAGGCAGAAGATACGCAGTATTTT. Full variable domain (remainder filled in from reference TRBV11-2 and TRBJ2-3): EAGVAQSPRYKIIEKRQSVAFWCNPISGHATLYWYQQILGQGPKLLIQFQNNGVVDDSQLPKDRFSAERLKGVDSTLKIQPAKLEDSAVYLCASSLEAEDTQYFGPGTRLTVL.